This is a list of T cell receptor beta chains from one sample in a study of blood T cell repertoires in COVID-19. Using immunoSEQ multiplex PCR, the repertoire was profiled, and TCRdb retains in-frame clones only, with some absent. The repertoire holds 300,000 to 400,000 clones, with about 87% as singletons. The sequencing input was peripheral blood. The receptors were gathered from a woman aged 55-69 years with COVID-19, enrolled during active disease. CDR3s include the opening cysteine and the closing phenylalanine or tryptophan. Each record gives: D gene, clone size, J gene, V gene, CDR3 DNA, CDR3 protein. The D gene is left open where the match is weak. Clone sizes are given selectively: once, few, many, or a class where the clone is expanded.

>TRBD1|.|TRBJ1-1|TRBV5-4
TGTGCCAGCAGCTACCGACAGGGATCGGGCACTGAAGCTTTCTTT
CASSYRQGSGTEAFF
>.|.|TRBJ1-4|TRBV27
TGTGCCAGCAGTTTATCCCGTAATGAAAAACTGTTTTTT
CASSLSRNEKLFF
>TRBD1|.|TRBJ2-7|TRBV7-9
TGTGCCAGCAGCCTACAGGGGGCGGTGGGGTCCTACGAGCAGTACTTC
CASSLQGAVGSYEQYF
>.|few|TRBJ1-2|TRBV7-6
TGTGCCAGCAGCTTCGACCCCGACAGAAATGGCTACACCTTC
CASSFDPDRNGYTF
>TRBD1|.|TRBJ1-1|TRBV5-4
TGTGCCAGTAACAGGGGGGAGTCTGAAGCTTTCTTT
CASNRGESEAFF
>.|.|TRBJ1-2|TRBV7-9
TGTGCCAGCAGCTTCACAGGACGCTATGGCTACACCTTC
CASSFTGRYGYTF
>.|.|TRBJ1-6|TRBV27
TGTGCCAGCAGTTCGGGTACAGGCACCTATAATTCACCCCTCCACTTT
CASSSGTGTYNSPLHF
>.|.|TRBJ1-5|TRBV28
TGTGCCAGCAGTTTTCCCGGAGGGCGGCAGCCCCAGCATTTT
CASSFPGGRQPQHF
>.|few|TRBJ1-6|TRBV28
TGTGCCAGCAGTTTAGGGGGCATCGGATCACCCCTCCACTTT
CASSLGGIGSPLHF
>TRBD1|.|TRBJ1-2|TRBV7-9
TGTGCCAGCACCTGGGACAGTAGGTACACCTTC
CASTWDSRYTF
>.|few|TRBJ2-7|TRBV7-9
TGTGCCAGCAGCTTAGCTAGGACTGACACCTACGAGCAGTACTTC
CASSLARTDTYEQYF
>TRBD2|.|TRBJ2-5|TRBV7-2
TGTGCCAGCAGCTCCGAACCTCGACTAGCTAAAAGGGAGACCCAGTACTTC
CASSSEPRLAKRETQYF
>TRBD1|.|TRBJ1-5|TRBV2
TGTGCCAGCAGTAGGTCAGGGGGACCTAATAGCAATCAGCCCCAGCATTTT
CASSRSGGPNSNQPQHF
>.|few|TRBJ1-2|TRBV6-1
TGTGCCAGCAGTGAAGGGACTACAATTTATGGCTACACCTTC
CASSEGTTIYGYTF
>TRBD2|.|TRBJ2-1|TRBV5-1
TGCGCCAGCAGCAAAACTAGCGGGGGGGCGCAGGAGCAGTTCTTC
CASSKTSGGAQEQFF
>.|.|TRBJ1-3|TRBV4-1
TGCGCCAGCAGTCCTGGATTGGGGCTCTCTGGAAACACCATATATTTT
CASSPGLGLSGNTIYF
>TRBD1|few|TRBJ2-2|TRBV10-3
TGTGCCATCAGTGAGTCCCAAAACAGGGGAGGGGAGCTGTTTTTT
CAISESQNRGGELFF
>TRBD1|.|TRBJ1-6|TRBV7-6
TGTGCCAGCAGCTTAGGGAGCAAGGGGGCATCGGATTCACCCCTCCACTTT
CASSLGSKGASDSPLHF
>.|.|TRBJ1-6|TRBV2
TGTGCCAGCAGCCTGACAAATAATAATTCACCCCTCCACTTT
CASSLTNNNSPLHF
>.|.|TRBJ1-5|TRBV30
TGTGCCTGGAGTGCAGACAGGAATCAGCCCCAGCATTTT
CAWSADRNQPQHF
>.|.|TRBJ1-2|TRBV5-1
TGCGCCAGCAGCTTGGTAGTTGGTAACTATGGCTACACCTTC
CASSLVVGNYGYTF
>.|.|TRBJ1-2|TRBV6-5
TGTGCCAGCAGTTACTCGCCAGGGATCTATGGCTACACCTTC
CASSYSPGIYGYTF
>.|.|TRBJ2-7|TRBV28
TGTGCCAGCAGTACCATCCCGGGACTCATCTACGAGCAGTACTTC
CASSTIPGLIYEQYF
>.|.|TRBJ2-3|TRBV14
TGTGCCAGCAGCCGTCCAGGGGAGCCAGATACGCAGTATTTT
CASSRPGEPDTQYF
>.|.|TRBJ2-5|TRBV12-5
TGTGCTAGTACTAAGAACGAAGAGACCCAGTACTTC
CASTKNEETQYF
>.|.|TRBJ2-6|TRBV28
TGTGCCAGCAGTTTATTATTATCAGGCGCGTCTGGGGCCAACGTCCTGACTTTC
CASSLLLSGASGANVLTF
>TRBD2|.|TRBJ2-3|TRBV4-2
TGTGCCAGCAGCCCAAGACTAGCGGACAGCACAGATACGCAGTATTTT
CASSPRLADSTDTQYF
>.|.|TRBJ2-1|TRBV5-8
TGTGCCAGCAGCTGGGAGGGGGTAGTCAATGAGCAGTTCTTC
CASSWEGVVNEQFF
>.|.|TRBJ1-2|TRBV12-3/TRBV12-4
TGTGCCAGCCGTCGGAAGGGGCGAGATGGCTACACCTTC
CASRRKGRDGYTF
>TRBD1|.|TRBJ2-7|TRBV6-5
TGTGCCAGCAGGGCACACAGGGGGACCTACGAGCAGTACTTC
CASRAHRGTYEQYF
>TRBD1|few|TRBJ2-7|TRBV7-7
TGTGCCAGCAGCACCCCGGGACAGTCCTACGAGCAGTACTTC
CASSTPGQSYEQYF
>.|few|TRBJ1-1|TRBV3-1/TRBV3-2
TGTGCCAGCAGCCAAGAGGCTAGGATCACTGAAGCTTTCTTT
CASSQEARITEAFF
>.|.|TRBJ2-7|TRBV4-2
TGTGCCAGCAGCCAAGGAGACACTTCCTACGAGCAGTACTTC
CASSQGDTSYEQYF
>.|.|TRBJ2-7|TRBV18
TGTGCCAGCTCACCCGGGCAGGGGGGCTCCTACGAGCAGTACTTC
CASSPGQGGSYEQYF
>.|.|TRBJ1-4|TRBV6-5
TGTGCCAGCAGTCCCGGGGAAAAACTGTTTTTT
CASSPGEKLFF
>TRBD2|few|TRBJ2-7|TRBV7-9
TGTGCCAGCAGCTCGGGGACTAGCGGAAGCTACGAGCAGTACTTC
CASSSGTSGSYEQYF
>.|.|TRBJ1-2|TRBV2
TGTGCCAGCCTACGACAGCCTCCATATGGCTACACCTTC
CASLRQPPYGYTF
>.|.|TRBJ2-1|TRBV7-9
TGTGCCAGCAGCTTCACGGTCGGCAATGAGCAGTTCTTC
CASSFTVGNEQFF
>.|.|TRBJ1-1|TRBV15
TGTGCCACCAGCAGAGATACAGGGAAGGACACTGAAGCTTTCTTT
CATSRDTGKDTEAFF
>.|.|TRBJ1-5|TRBV6-5
TGTGCCAGCAGAGTTAGACAGAAGAACAATCAGCCCCAGCATTTT
CASRVRQKNNQPQHF
>.|.|TRBJ1-1|TRBV2
TGTGCCAGCAGTGGACAGTTGAACACTGAAGCTTTCTTT
CASSGQLNTEAFF
>.|.|TRBJ1-3|TRBV6-2/TRBV6-3
TGTGCCAGCAGTTACTCTACGGGGACTCCCAGCTCTGGAAACACCATATATTTT
CASSYSTGTPSSGNTIYF
>TRBD1|.|TRBJ2-7|TRBV9
TGTGCCAGCAGCCCTCCGGGACAGGGTCACGAGCAGTACTTC
CASSPPGQGHEQYF
>.|.|TRBJ1-1|TRBV2
TGTGCCAGCAGTGAAACGACAGGGAACACTGAAGCTTTCTTT
CASSETTGNTEAFF
>.|.|TRBJ2-1|TRBV5-8
TGTGCCAGCAGCTACATTAATGAGCAGTTCTTC
CASSYINEQFF
>.|.|TRBJ1-1|TRBV10-3
TGTGCCATCCTAGACAGTCGAACGACTGAAGCTTTCTTT
CAILDSRTTEAFF
>TRBD1|once|TRBJ2-1|TRBV19
TGTGCCAGTAGCCGACAGGGAAACTCAGGGGAGCAGTTCTTC
CASSRQGNSGEQFF
>.|.|TRBJ2-2|TRBV19
TGTGCCAGTAGTATAGATAGGACAGTCGGGGAGCTGTTTTTT
CASSIDRTVGELFF
>TRBD2|.|TRBJ2-3|TRBV10-2
TGCGCCAGCATTAATAGCGGGGCTAGCACAGATACGCAGTATTTT
CASINSGASTDTQYF
>.|.|TRBJ1-1|TRBV10-1
TGCGCCAGCAGTCGCCCCCGGGGGGCCAGGAACACTGAAGCTTTCTTT
CASSRPRGARNTEAFF
>.|.|TRBJ1-3|TRBV4-1
TGCGCCAGCAGCCCCGGGGGGGGAGGTGGAAACACCATATATTTT
CASSPGGGGGNTIYF
>.|.|TRBJ1-6|TRBV28
TGTGCCAGCAGGGGGGGAGGGACTTATAATTCACCCCTCCACTTT
CASRGGGTYNSPLHF
>.|.|TRBJ2-2|TRBV5-8
TGTGCCAGCAGCTCTCTAGAGAGGGCAACCGGGGAGCTGTTTTTT
CASSSLERATGELFF
>.|.|TRBJ1-6|TRBV6-2/TRBV6-3
TGTGCCAGCAGTTACCCCCCGGGTCGGAATTCACCCCTCCACTTT
CASSYPPGRNSPLHF
>TRBD1|many|TRBJ1-2|TRBV6-1
TGTGCCAGCAGTGAATGGACAGGGGTCTATGGCTACACCTTC
CASSEWTGVYGYTF